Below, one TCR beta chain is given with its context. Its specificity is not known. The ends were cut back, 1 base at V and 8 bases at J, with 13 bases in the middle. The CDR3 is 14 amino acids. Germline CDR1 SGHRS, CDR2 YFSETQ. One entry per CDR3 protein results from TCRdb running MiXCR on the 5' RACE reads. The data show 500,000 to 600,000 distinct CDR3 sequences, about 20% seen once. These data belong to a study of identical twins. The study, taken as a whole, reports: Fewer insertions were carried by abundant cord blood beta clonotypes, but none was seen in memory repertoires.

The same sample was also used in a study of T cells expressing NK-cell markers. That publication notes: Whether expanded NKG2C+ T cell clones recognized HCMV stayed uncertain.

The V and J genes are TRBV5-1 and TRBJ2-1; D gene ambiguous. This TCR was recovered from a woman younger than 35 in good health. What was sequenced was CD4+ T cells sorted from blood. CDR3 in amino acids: CASSLIQVNDEQFF. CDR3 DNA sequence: TGCGCCAGCAGCTTGATTCAGGTTAACGATGAGCAGTTCTTC.